Below are 29 T cell receptor beta chains sequenced from a single sample in a study of memory CD4+ T cells and cytomegalovirus serostatus. Single viable CD3+CD4+CD8-CD45RO+ cells were sorted as the memory CD4+ T cells. Clones were sequenced by immunoSEQ multiplex PCR, and TCRdb holds only the in-frame ones, with some missing. The sample carries about 82,000 clones, around 80% recorded once. Sequencing used memory CD4+ T cells from blood. The receptors derive from an adult in good health and CMV-seronegative.

V and J are TRBV2 and TRBJ1-4; D might be TRBD1 (6 bases). Trimming cost V 7 bases and J 6 bases, with 18 bases left between them. The germline V gene has CDR1 SNHLY and CDR2 FYNNEI. This CDR3 is built from 15 residues. DNA for the CDR3: TGTGCCAGCACTGCCGTCAGGGGATTCGATGAAAAACTGTTTTTT. It encodes CASTAVRGFDEKLFF. The variable domain in full, completed from reference TRBV2 and TRBJ1-4, reads EPEVTQTPSHQVTQMGQEVILRCVPISNHLYFYWYRQILGQKVEFLVSFYNNEISEKSEIFDDQFSVERPDGSNFTLKIRSTKLEDSAMYFCASTAVRGFDEKLFFGSGTQLSVL.

This chain joins TRBV5-1 and TRBJ2-1; weak D call: TRBD1 (9 bases). This CDR3 comprises 15 residues. Germline CDR1 reads SGHRS; CDR2 reads YFSETQ. Between the trimmed V and J ends, which lost 4 bases and 7 bases, there was a span of 18 bases. The chain's CDR3 is CASSPGGTGFNEQFF. The CDR3 DNA follows: TGCGCCAGCAGCCCGGGGGGGACAGGGTTTAATGAGCAGTTCTTC.

The V gene is TRBV9, the J gene TRBJ1-2; no firm D call. Germline loops: CDR1 SGDLS, CDR2 YYNGEE. The CDR3 has 13 amino acids. V lost 2 bases and J lost 0, with 5 bases in between. This chain's CDR3 is CASSVLANYGYTF. CDR3 nucleotides: TGTGCCAGCAGCGTGCTAGCTAACTATGGCTACACCTTC.

The V call is TRBV30, the J call TRBJ2-1; D is unresolved. The CDR3 runs 12 residues. Germline CDR1 reads GTSNPN; CDR2 reads SVGIG (reference sequence). V was pared by 2 bases and J by 6 bases, with 8 bases between. The CDR3 coding sequence is TGTGCCTGGAGTCCTTTCGGCAATGAGCAGTTCTTC. Protein: CAWSPFGNEQFF.

This clone occurred once. The chain carries TRBV11-2 and TRBJ2-2; 8 bases line up with TRBD2. Trimming removed 10 bases from V and 1 base from J; junction bases left unmatched: 5. Germline CDR1 SGHAT, CDR2 FQNNGV. The CDR3 is made up of 14 amino acids. CDR3 sequence reads: CATARGGNTGELFF. Here the CDR3 DNA reads TGTGCCACTGCACGGGGGGGGAACACCGGGGAGCTGTTTTTT.

The chain links TRBV7-3 to TRBJ2-7, with 7 nucleotides matching TRBD2. The CDR3 has 15 residues. From germline, CDR1 is SGHTA and CDR2 FQGTGA. The junction had 6 bases not matched to a gene; V was cut back by 2 bases and J by 2 bases. The CDR3 is CASSLLGGSAYEQYF. In DNA form, the CDR3 reads TGTGCCAGCAGCTTATTGGGGGGGAGTGCCTACGAGCAGTACTTC.

This clone was detected once. This sequence joins TRBV5-1 and TRBJ2-7; TRBD1 aligns across 7 bases. V was clipped by 4 bases and J by 5 bases; unmatched bases: 3. Germline CDR1 SGHRS, CDR2 YFSETQ. The CDR3 runs to 12 residues. The CDR3 region has the DNA TGCGCCAGCAGCCTACAGGGGAACGAGCAGTACTTC. Its protein is CASSLQGNEQYF.

This chain connects TRBV4-3 to TRBJ2-5, with 10 bases lining up with TRBD2. This CDR3 spans 19 amino acids. With 0 bases clipped from V and 1 base from J, the junction kept 11 bases outside the gene matches. CDR1 is LGHNA, CDR2 YSLEER, per germline. The CDR3 here is CASSQEFASGGEIQETQYF. CDR3 DNA sequence: TGCGCCAGCAGCCAAGAATTTGCGAGCGGGGGGGAAATCCAAGAGACCCAGTACTTC.

This clone was seen repeatedly, ten times or more. The V gene is TRBV30, the J gene TRBJ2-2; 8 nucleotides agree with TRBD1. Germline V lookup: CDR1 GTSNPN, CDR2 SVGIG (reference sequence). This CDR3 has 13 amino acids. With V trimmed by 3 bases and J by 9 bases, 6 bases remained unmatched. The CDR3 region is CAWSIQGARELFF. The CDR3 bases are TGTGCCTGGAGCATCCAGGGGGCGCGGGAGCTGTTTTTT.

This clone showed up just once. The chain is built from TRBV25-1 and TRBJ1-6, with a tentative D call TRBD1 (6 bases). The CDR3 loop spans 13 amino acids. V was trimmed by 3 bases and J by 7 bases, leaving 7 bases between them. Germline CDR1 is MGHDK and CDR2 is SYGVNS. CDR3 sequence reads: CASSDRGNSPLHF. In DNA form, the CDR3 reads TGTGCCAGCAGTGACAGGGGCAATTCACCCCTCCACTTT.

The V gene is TRBV6-4, the J gene TRBJ1-6; perhaps TRBD1 as D (5 bases). The CDR3 is 18 amino acids. CDR1 and CDR2 from the germline V gene are MRHNA and SNTAGT. V dropped 2 bases and J dropped 0 bases, with 14 bases sitting between them. The CDR3 DNA reads as TGTGCCAGCAGTGACCCGACAGCCTTAAGCTCCTATAATTCACCCCTCCACTTT. Its translation: CASSDPTALSSYNSPLHF.

This sequence joins TRBV29-1 and TRBJ2-1, with D tentatively TRBD1 (5 bases). This CDR3 has 14 residues. Per germline, CDR1 SQVTM and CDR2 ANQGSEA. V dropped 2 bases and J dropped 7 bases, with 15 bases sitting between them. The CDR3 here is CSVEIQGWGNEQFF. DNA for the CDR3: TGCAGCGTTGAAATCCAGGGCTGGGGAAATGAGCAGTTCTTC.

The rearrangement links TRBV20-1 to TRBJ1-2; D is unclear. CDR1 and CDR2 from the germline V gene are DFQATT and SNEGSKA (reference sequence). V was clipped by 6 bases and J by 13 bases, with 12 bases between them. This CDR3 is built from 9 residues. The CDR3: CSALDSPTF. In nucleotides, the CDR3 is TGCAGTGCCTTGGACTCTCCCACCTTC.

The V and J genes are TRBV6-4 and TRBJ1-5; D ambiguous. Trimming left V 4 bases short and J 4 bases short, with 8 bases between. This CDR3 comprises 13 residues. Germline values: CDR1 MRHNA, CDR2 SNTAGT. CDR3 in DNA: TGTGCCAGCAGTGGCGATGCGAATCAGCCCCAGCATTTT. This sequence encodes CASSGDANQPQHF.

The genes are TRBV7-3 and TRBJ1-1; unclear D gene. This CDR3 is built from 13 residues. Trimming took 5 bases from V and 2 from J, leaving 9 bases between them. Germline-derived CDR1 and CDR2 are SGHTA and FQGTGA. The CDR3: CASSTGSNTEAFF. Here the CDR3 DNA reads TGTGCCAGCAGCACGGGATCTAACACTGAAGCTTTCTTT.

The J gene is TRBJ2-7, the V gene TRBV4-2, with D unclear. Germline CDR1 LGHNA, CDR2 YNFKEQ. The CDR3 runs 14 residues. Trimming shortened V by 0 bases and J by 3 bases, and 9 bases separated the two germline ends. The DNA for the CDR3 is TGTGCCAGCAGCCAAGAGGGCAGTAACTACGAGCAGTACTTC. It specifies CASSQEGSNYEQYF.

The V and J genes are TRBV30 and TRBJ2-1; unclear D gene. The V end lost 7 bases, the J end lost 0 bases, and 10 bases lay between the germline ends. The germline V gene encodes CDR1 GTSNPN and CDR2 SVGIG (reference sequence). The CDR3 loop spans 13 amino acids. DNA of the CDR3: TGTGCCTCATCCGGTAGCTCCTACAATGAGCAGTTCTTC. This gives the protein CASSGSSYNEQFF.

The CDR3 nucleotides read TGTGCCTCCCGAGGAGCTGGAAACACCATATATTTT. Protein sequence: CASRGAGNTIYF. The rearrangement uses TRBV2 and TRBJ1-3, with no clear D. Trimming stripped 11 bases from V and 2 bases from J, with 10 bases between. This CDR3 contains 12 residues. Germline V gives CDR1 SNHLY, CDR2 FYNNEI.

CDR3 DNA: TGTGCCACCAGCAGAGGTGGGGGAGTAACCGGGGAGCTGTTTTTT. Its protein product is CATSRGGGVTGELFF. The chain carries TRBV15 and TRBJ2-2, with D perhaps being TRBD1 or TRBD2 (5 bases each). Germline V CDR1 and CDR2: LNHNV, YYDKDF (reference sequence). Deletions cut 1 base from V and 5 bases from J, with 11 bases between. The CDR3 loop spans 15 amino acids.

The J gene is TRBJ2-3, the V gene TRBV7-3; a weak D match, TRBD2 (5 bases). Between the trimmed V and J ends, which lost 8 bases and 6 bases, there was a span of 21 bases. The CDR3 is 15 residues long. The germline CDR1 and CDR2 sequences are SGHTA and FQGTGA. The CDR3 loop is CASSLMGLGGDTQYF. The CDR3, as DNA: TGTGCCAGCTCCCTGATGGGTCTTGGCGGGGATACGCAGTATTTT.

The rearrangement joins TRBV6-1 to TRBJ1-4, with TRBD1 as a possible D gene (6 bases). Looked up from germline, CDR1 is MNHNS and CDR2 is SASEGT. With 2 bases removed from V and 7 bases from J, the gap between germline ends came to 17 bases. This CDR3 has 16 residues. The CDR3 nucleotides are TGTGCCAGCAGTGAAACGATACAGGGAGGAGGTGAAAAACTGTTTTTT. Amino acids: CASSETIQGGGEKLFF.

CDR3 region: CASSLGQGSLYGYTF. Here the CDR3 DNA reads TGTGCCAGCAGCTTGGGACAGGGGTCGCTCTATGGCTACACCTTC. The genes are TRBV11-1 and TRBJ1-2; 10 nucleotides align to TRBD1. This CDR3 contains 15 residues. V was clipped by 3 bases and J by 4 bases; unmatched bases: 5. CDR1 and CDR2 (germline): SGHAT, FQDESV (reference sequence).

This clone was picked up one time. The chain combines TRBV9 with TRBJ1-4; D possibly corresponds to TRBD1 (5 bases). The V end lost 1 base, the J end lost 0 bases, and 10 bases lay between the germline ends. The CDR3 is 16 amino acids. CDR1 and CDR2 from the germline V gene are SGDLS and YYNGEE. CDR3 nucleotides: TGTGCCAGCAGCGTAAAGGGGACTCCAACTAATGAAAAACTGTTTTTT. Its translation is CASSVKGTPTNEKLFF.

This chain links TRBV5-1 with TRBJ2-3; weak D call: TRBD1 (5 bases). Germline V gene sequence: CDR1 SGHRS, CDR2 YFSETQ. With 0 bases removed from V and 0 bases from J, the gap between germline ends came to 11 bases. The CDR3 is 16 amino acids. In DNA form, the CDR3 reads TGCGCCAGCAGCTTGGCTCGGCCAGGGAGCACAGATACGCAGTATTTT. Translation: CASSLARPGSTDTQYF.

The genes are TRBV18 and TRBJ1-6; D unclear. Germline loops: CDR1 KGHSH, CDR2 LQKENI. Trimming cost V 1 base and J 6 bases, with 13 bases left between them. The CDR3 has 16 residues. CDR3: CASSPRPPGVNSPLHF. The CDR3 DNA reads as TGTGCCAGCTCACCACGACCCCCGGGTGTTAATTCACCCCTCCACTTT. The entire variable domain, with the rest obtained from reference TRBV18 and TRBJ1-6, is as follows: NAGVMQNPRHLVRRRGQEARLRCSPMKGHSHVYWYRQLPEEGLKFMVYLQKENIIDESGMPKERFSAEFPKEGPSILRIQQVVRGDSAAYFCASSPRPPGVNSPLHFGNGTRLTVT.

V usage is TRBV7-2 and J usage is TRBJ1-2; no firm D call. The germline CDR1 and CDR2 sequences are SGHTA and FQGNSA. Between the trimmed V and J ends, which lost 2 bases and 4 bases, there was a span of 11 bases. CDR3 length: 14 amino acids. This CDR3 reads CASSLYQRGYGYTF. DNA of the CDR3: TGTGCCAGCAGCTTATACCAGCGCGGCTATGGCTACACCTTC.

This chain uses TRBV6-5 with TRBJ2-7; 9 bases agree with TRBD2. CDR3 length: 16 amino acids. With V trimmed by 0 bases and J by 2 bases, 5 bases remained unmatched. Germline-derived CDR1 and CDR2 are MNHEY and SVGAGI. CDR3: CASSYSAGGSTYEQYF. The DNA for the CDR3 is TGTGCCAGCAGTTACTCGGCGGGGGGGTCAACCTACGAGCAGTACTTC.

The chain has TRBV6-5 and TRBJ1-5; 7 bases are shared with TRBD1. Germline CDR1 is MNHEY and CDR2 is SVGAGI. V lost 4 bases to trimming and J lost 4 bases; unmatched junction nucleotides: 1. This CDR3 spans 13 amino acids. The chain's CDR3 is CASSLTGNQPQHF. As DNA, the CDR3 is TGTGCCAGCAGTTTGACAGGGAATCAGCCCCAGCATTTT.

The rearrangement joins TRBV6-5 to TRBJ1-6; perhaps TRBD1 as D (6 bases). There are 15 residues in the CDR3. Trimming left V 5 bases short and J 5 bases short, with 13 bases between. The V gene's germline CDR1 is MNHEY and CDR2 SVGAGI. CDR3 nucleotide sequence: TGTGCCAGCAGTCACCCGGGGGCAGATAATTCACCCCTCCACTTT. It codes for CASSHPGADNSPLHF.